This T cell receptor beta chain was sequenced for a study of blood T cell repertoires in COVID-19. Germline CDR1 KGHSH, CDR2 LQKENI. The CDR3 length is 14 residues. With 3 bases removed from V and 5 bases from J, the gap between germline ends came to 13 bases. Some clones are missing from TCRdb's copy, which holds only in-frame ones; the method was immunoSEQ multiplex PCR. The sample has some 220,000 clones, more than 65% seen once. This receptor was identified in a woman aged 25 to 39 who had recovered from COVID-19. The sample comprised peripheral blood. The chain employs TRBV18 and TRBJ1-1; no definite D call. In nucleotides, the CDR3 is TGTGCCAGCTCACCGGAATGGGGAGGTACTGAAGCTTTCTTT. Translated, it gives CASSPEWGGTEAFF.